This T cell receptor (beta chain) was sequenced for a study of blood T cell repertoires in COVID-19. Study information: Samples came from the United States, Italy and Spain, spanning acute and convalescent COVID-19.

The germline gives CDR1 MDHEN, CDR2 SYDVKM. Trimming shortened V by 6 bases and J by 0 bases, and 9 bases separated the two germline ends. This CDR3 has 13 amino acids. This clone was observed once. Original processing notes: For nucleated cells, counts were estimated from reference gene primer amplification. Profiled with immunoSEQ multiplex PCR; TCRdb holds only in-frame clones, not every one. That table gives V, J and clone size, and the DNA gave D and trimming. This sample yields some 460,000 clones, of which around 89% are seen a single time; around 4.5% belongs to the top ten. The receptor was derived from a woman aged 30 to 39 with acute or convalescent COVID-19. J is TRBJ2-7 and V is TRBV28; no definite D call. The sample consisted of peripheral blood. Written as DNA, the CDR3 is TGTGCCAGCAGCACGATTAGCTCCTACGAGCAGTACTTC. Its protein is CASSTISSYEQYF.